This T cell receptor beta chain was sequenced for a study of T cells in Graves' hyperthyroidism and ophthalmopathy. Study-level findings and limits: Ophthalmopathy was model-predicted a median about 6.7 months pre-onset. A 13 V-J signature model discriminated ophthalmopathy versus stable hyperthyroidism. Blood also contained most expanded thyroid clonotypes above 0.001.

Germline loops: CDR1 SNHLY, CDR2 FYNNEI. The CDR3 totals 14 residues. The J segment lost 10 bases and the V segment lost 2 bases, leaving 4 bases of the junction unmatched. Amplified TCR beta CDR3 regions derived from RNA transcripts. The primer set for the first-round RT-PCR of the TCR CDR3 was HTBI. From the multiplex PCR reads, TCRdb called clonotypes with MiXCR, one entry per CDR3 protein. The sample holds hundreds of thousands of distinct CDR3 sequences, 15% to 20% seen once. This clonotype was found many times. Its target is unknown. The sequence derives from a woman in her twenties or thirties with Graves' hyperthyroidism. Sequenced input: blood. The chain carries TRBV2 and TRBJ1-6; 8 nucleotides match TRBD1. CDR3 nucleotide sequence: TGTGCCAGCAGTGAACAGGGGGCTGGATCACCCCTCCACTTT. Translating it yields CASSEQGAGSPLHF.